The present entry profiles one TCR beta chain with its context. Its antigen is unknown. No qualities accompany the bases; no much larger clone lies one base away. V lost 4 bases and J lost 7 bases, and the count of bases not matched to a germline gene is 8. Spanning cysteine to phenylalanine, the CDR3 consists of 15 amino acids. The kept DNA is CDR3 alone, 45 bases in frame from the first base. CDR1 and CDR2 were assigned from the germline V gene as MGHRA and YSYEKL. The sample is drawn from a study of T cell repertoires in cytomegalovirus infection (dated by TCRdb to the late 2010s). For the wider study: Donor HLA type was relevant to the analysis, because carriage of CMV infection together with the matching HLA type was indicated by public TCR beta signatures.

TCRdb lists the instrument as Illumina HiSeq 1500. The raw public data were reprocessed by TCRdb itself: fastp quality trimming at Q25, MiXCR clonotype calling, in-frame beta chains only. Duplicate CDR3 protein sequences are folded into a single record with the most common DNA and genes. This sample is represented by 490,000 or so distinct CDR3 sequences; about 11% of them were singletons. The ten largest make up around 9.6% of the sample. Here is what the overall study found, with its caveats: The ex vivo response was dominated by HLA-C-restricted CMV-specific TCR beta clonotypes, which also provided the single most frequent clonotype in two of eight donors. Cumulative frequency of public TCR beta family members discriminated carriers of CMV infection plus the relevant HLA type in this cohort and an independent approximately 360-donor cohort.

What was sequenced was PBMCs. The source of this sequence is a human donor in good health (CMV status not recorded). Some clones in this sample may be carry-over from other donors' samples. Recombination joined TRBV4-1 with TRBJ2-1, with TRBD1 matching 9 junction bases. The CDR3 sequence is CASSRPGQGRNEQFF. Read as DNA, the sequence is TGCGCCAGCAGCCGACCGGGACAGGGACGGAATGAGCAGTTCTTC.